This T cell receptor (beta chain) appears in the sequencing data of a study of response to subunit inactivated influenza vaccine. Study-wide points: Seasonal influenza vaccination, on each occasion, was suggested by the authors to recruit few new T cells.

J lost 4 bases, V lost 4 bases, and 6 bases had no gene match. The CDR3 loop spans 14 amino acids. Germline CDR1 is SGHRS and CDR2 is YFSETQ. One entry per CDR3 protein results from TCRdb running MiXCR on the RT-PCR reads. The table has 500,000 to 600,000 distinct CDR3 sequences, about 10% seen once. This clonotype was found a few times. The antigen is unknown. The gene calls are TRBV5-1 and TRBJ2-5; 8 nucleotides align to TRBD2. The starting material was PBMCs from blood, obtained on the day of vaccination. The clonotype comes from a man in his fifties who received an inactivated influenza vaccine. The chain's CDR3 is CASSPPAGVETQYF. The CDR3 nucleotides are TGCGCCAGCAGCCCGCCAGCGGGAGTAGAGACCCAGTACTTC.